This paragraph covers one TCR beta chain sequence. Its antigen remains unidentified. Germline CDR1 MNHEY, CDR2 SVGAGI. This CDR3 is built from 14 residues. Trimming stripped 2 bases from V and 4 bases from J, with 11 bases between. The data derive from a study of CD8 T cells in ankylosing spondylitis. A quantitative 5'-RACE method, one with molecular barcodes, was used to make TCR beta libraries. TCRdb redid the calling of the 5' RACE reads with MiXCR, one entry per CDR3 protein. The table has hundreds of thousands of distinct CDR3 sequences, 25% to 30% seen once; the top ten hold about 1%. Study-wide points: Researchers reportedly found disease-linked clones significantly enriched in matched ankylosing spondylitis synovial fluid. Seemingly characteristic of ankylosing spondylitis blood was a TCR beta motif consisting of roughly 8 highly homologous variants.

The sample taken for sequencing was blood, either unsorted or a sorted T cell fraction (not recorded which). This clonotype originated in a male donor with ankylosing spondylitis. This chain joins TRBV6-5 and TRBJ2-5; D is uncertain. The CDR3 region is CASSYSEVRETQYF. CDR3 nucleotides: TGTGCCAGCAGTTACAGCGAGGTGCGAGAGACCCAGTACTTC.